This entry describes one TCR beta chain. Its antigen is as yet unknown. The sample belongs to a study of cytomegalovirus exposure and HLA in healthy donors. Study results and caveats: Among TCR beta chains, those listed as cytomegalovirus-associated numbered about 160. Earlier analysis found most TCR beta V segments productive about 87% or about 30% of the time. Most CMV-associated TCR beta chains appeared HLA-restricted in a later analysis.

Looked up from germline, CDR1 is LNHDA and CDR2 is SQIVND (reference sequence). The CDR3 is 13 residues long. V dropped 6 bases and J dropped 4 bases, with 12 bases sitting between them. The PCR made use of 60 Vbeta and 13 Jbeta primers. TCRdb's table, derived via immunoSEQ multiplex PCR, lists solely in-frame clones and lacks some. This sample has tens of thousands of clones; approximately 78% occur once, and the top ten carry 3.4%. Likely unrecorded immune exposures existed in these nominally healthy donors. The V and J genes are TRBV19 and TRBJ1-2, with D hard to call. The sequenced sample consisted of PBMCs. This TCR came from a woman aged 30 to 39 in good health and CMV-seronegative. The CDR3: CASRTERSYGYTF. DNA of the CDR3: TGTGCCAGTAGAACGGAGCGGTCCTATGGCTACACCTTC.